This TCR beta chain was identified in a study of T cell changes during pregnancy in multiple sclerosis. CDR3 length: 15 residues. Trimming removed 6 bases from V and 0 bases from J, with 12 bases in between. Germline CDR1 reads MDHEN; CDR2 reads SYDVKM. This table comes from immunoSEQ multiplex PCR, and its TCRdb copy is limited to in-frame clones, with some not included. The sample yields 65,000 to 80,000 clones, less than 95% seen once. The V and J genes are TRBV28 and TRBJ2-1; D may be TRBD2 (6 bases). The TCR comes from a female donor with multiple sclerosis, enrolled in a pregnancy study. This material consisted of peripheral blood, taken in the third trimester of pregnancy. The CDR3 sequence is CASSLRGSSYNEQFF. CDR3 nucleotide sequence: TGTGCCAGCAGCCTACGGGGGAGCTCCTACAATGAGCAGTTCTTC.